This entry lists 19 T cell receptor beta chains sequenced from one sample in a study of shared clonotypes between healthy human individuals. Generated by immunoSEQ multiplex PCR, the TCRdb table keeps only in-frame clones and is missing some. Of 2 million to 2.5 million clones listed, just over 90% were seen once; the top ten hold under 0.45%. The material sequenced was naive CD4+ T cells from PBMCs. Subset indicated: CD45RA+ positively selected. The receptors here all came from a man aged 18 to 30 in good health. Some clones in this sample may be carry-over from other donors' samples.

Points on this clone: This sample also contains other DNA sequences that code for the same CDR3. The chain couples TRBV28 to TRBJ2-7; no firm D call. The germline V gene encodes CDR1 MDHEN and CDR2 SYDVKM. This CDR3 is 12 amino acids long. V was cut by 3 bases and J by 2 bases, with 5 bases left in between. The CDR3 loop is CASSLPTYEQYF. The DNA for the CDR3 is TGTGCCAGCAGTTTGCCCACCTACGAGCAGTACTTC.

The V and J genes are TRBV28 and TRBJ1-1; the match to TRBD1 covers 9 bases. This CDR3 is 16 amino acids long. Germline CDR1 is MDHEN and CDR2 is SYDVKM. J gave up 5 bases and V 5 bases, and 12 bases lay outside the gene matches. Written as DNA, the CDR3 is TGTGCCAGCAGTGCCACACAGGGGGCGCGTGGGACTGAAGCTTTCTTT. Encoded protein: CASSATQGARGTEAFF.

V gene TRBV27 combines with J gene TRBJ2-3, with D perhaps matching TRBD2 (5 bases). The length of the CDR3 is 14 residues. Germline V gives CDR1 MNHEY, CDR2 SMNVEV (reference sequence). V lost 2 bases and J 1 base, leaving 7 bases between the germline ends. Written as DNA, the CDR3 is TGTGCCAGCAGTTTAGAGAGGGGCACAGATACGCAGTATTTT. It encodes CASSLERGTDTQYF.

The V gene is TRBV4-3, the J gene TRBJ1-5; 8 bases agree with TRBD1. The germline V gene encodes CDR1 LGHNA and CDR2 YSLEER. Trimming removed 1 base from V and 2 bases from J; junction bases left unmatched: 4. This CDR3 contains 16 residues. The CDR3 loop reads CASSQAAGGGNQPQHF. The CDR3 DNA reads TGCGCCAGCAGCCAAGCCGCAGGGGGCGGCAATCAGCCCCAGCATTTT.

This rearrangement joins TRBV30 to TRBJ2-7; TRBD1 matches at 11 bases. The junction had 6 bases not matched to a gene; V was cut back by 1 base and J by 7 bases. Per germline, CDR1 GTSNPN and CDR2 SVGIG (reference sequence). This CDR3 is 14 amino acids long. CDR3 amino acids: CAWSEGQGAGEQYF. The CDR3 coding sequence is TGTGCCTGGAGTGAAGGACAGGGGGCTGGAGAGCAGTACTTC.

The J gene is TRBJ2-7, the V gene TRBV29-1; D uncertain. This CDR3 comprises 12 residues. Germline CDR1 SQVTM, CDR2 ANQGSEA. The V end was cut by 3 bases, the J end by 0 bases, with 6 bases between. This CDR3 is CSVEGSSYEQYF. DNA of the CDR3: TGCAGCGTTGAGGGAAGCTCCTACGAGCAGTACTTC.

V and J are TRBV7-9 and TRBJ1-2; perhaps TRBD1 as D (5 bases). Germline V gene sequence: CDR1 SEHNR, CDR2 FQNEAQ (reference sequence). This CDR3 comprises 13 residues. Trimming cost V 5 bases and J 6 bases, with 13 bases left between them. The chain's CDR3 is CASSQSGGNGYTF. CDR3 nucleotides: TGTGCCAGCAGCCAATCGGGGGGGAATGGCTACACCTTC.

The CDR3 here is CATSRPRGGTNEKLFF. The DNA of the CDR3 is TGTGCCACCAGCAGACCCAGAGGGGGGACTAATGAAAAACTGTTTTTT. The chain employs TRBV15 and TRBJ1-4; tentative D call: TRBD1 (6 bases). V was pared by 2 bases and J by 2 bases, with 12 bases between. Germline V gene sequence: CDR1 LNHNV, CDR2 YYDKDF (reference sequence). The length of the CDR3 is 16 residues. Using reference TRBV15 and TRBJ1-4 for the parts outside the CDR3, the full variable domain is DAMVIQNPRYQVTQFGKPVTLSCSQTLNHNVMYWYQQKSSQAPKLLFHYYDKDFNNEADTPDNFQSRRPNTSFCFLDIRSPGLGDTAMYLCATSRPRGGTNEKLFFGSGTQLSVL.

The rearrangement joins TRBV7-9 to TRBJ2-2, with TRBD2 matching over 14 bases. This CDR3 has 15 residues. Germline CDR1 and CDR2: SEHNR and FQNEAQ (reference sequence). Trimming removed 6 bases from V and 6 bases from J; junction bases left unmatched: 3. The DNA of the CDR3 is TGTGCCAGCAGGCGACTAGCGGGAGGGCCCGGGGAGCTGTTTTTT. As protein: CASRRLAGGPGELFF.

This sequence joins TRBV19 and TRBJ2-7; D remains unclear. Germline assignment: CDR1 LNHDA and CDR2 SQIVND (reference sequence). V lost 5 bases and J 0 bases, leaving 14 bases between the germline ends. CDR3 size: 15 residues. CDR3 sequence reads: CASSSFVQPSYEQYF. CDR3 bases: TGTGCCAGTAGTTCTTTCGTACAGCCCTCCTACGAGCAGTACTTC.

The chain links TRBV5-1 to TRBJ2-1, with 11 bases aligning to TRBD2. Per germline, CDR1 SGHRS and CDR2 YFSETQ. The CDR3 runs 17 residues. V was clipped by 3 bases and J by 0 bases; unmatched bases: 5. The CDR3 DNA is TGCGCCAGCAGCTCGCCTAGCGGGAGGAGCTCCTACAATGAGCAGTTCTTC. The encoded protein is CASSSPSGRSSYNEQFF.

This clone was counted only a few times. The CDR3 sequence is CASSLTGDINTEAFF. DNA for the CDR3: TGTGCCAGCAGCTTAACGGGGGACATTAATACTGAAGCTTTCTTT. V usage is TRBV7-3 and J usage is TRBJ1-1, with TRBD1 as a possible D gene (6 bases). The CDR3 sequence is 15 residues long. Germline V gene data show CDR1 as SGHTA and CDR2 as FQGTGA. The V end lost 0 bases, the J end lost 5 bases, and 13 bases lay between the germline ends.

The chain uses TRBV5-1 and TRBJ2-2, with D possibly being TRBD2 (6 bases). Trimming removed 2 bases from V and 6 bases from J, with 11 bases in between. This CDR3 is 14 amino acids long. From germline, CDR1 is SGHRS and CDR2 YFSETQ. For the CDR3, the DNA is TGCGCCAGCAGCTTTGTACTAGCCCCCGGGGAGCTGTTTTTT. Its translation: CASSFVLAPGELFF.

The J gene is TRBJ2-1, the V gene TRBV28; D uncertain. This CDR3 has 15 amino acids. Trimming cost V 1 base and J 2 bases, with 9 bases left between them. CDR1 MDHEN and CDR2 SYDVKM come from the germline V gene. The CDR3 DNA reads as TGTGCCAGCAGTTTATTACGGAAAACCTACAATGAGCAGTTCTTC. Protein: CASSLLRKTYNEQFF.

This rearrangement joins TRBV18 to TRBJ1-3; the D gene is possibly TRBD1 (5 bases). CDR1 is KGHSH and CDR2 is LQKENI in the germline V gene. Trimming left V 6 bases short and J 0 bases short, with 21 bases between. CDR3 length: 18 residues. CDR3 protein: CASSEVLARGNSGNTIYF. CDR3 sequence (DNA): TGTGCCAGCTCCGAGGTTCTTGCACGGGGGAACTCTGGAAACACCATATATTTT.

In DNA form, the CDR3 reads TGCAGCGTTTGTACAGGTCTGAATGAAAAACTGTTTTTT. It yields the protein CSVCTGLNEKLFF. The rearrangement uses TRBV29-1 and TRBJ1-4; the D gene is possibly TRBD1 (5 bases). Germline assignment: CDR1 SQVTM and CDR2 ANQGSEA. V lost 5 bases, J lost 5 bases, and 12 bases lay in between. The CDR3 loop spans 13 amino acids.

As concerns this clone: Other DNA sequences of this sample code for an identical CDR3. CDR3 in amino acids: CASSVEGQNYGYTF. CDR3 coding DNA: TGTGCCAGCAGCGTAGAGGGACAGAACTATGGCTACACCTTC. V and J are TRBV9 and TRBJ1-2; TRBD1 matches at 7 bases. CDR3 size: 14 residues. The germline V gene has CDR1 SGDLS and CDR2 YYNGEE. The V segment lost 0 bases and the J segment 2 bases; nucleotides outside the gene matches: 1.

The V call is TRBV7-9, the J call TRBJ1-2; D unresolved. From germline, CDR1 is SEHNR and CDR2 FQNEAQ (reference sequence). This CDR3 contains 13 residues. Trimming left V 5 bases short and J 5 bases short, with 12 bases between. DNA for the CDR3: TGTGCCAGCAGCGCGTTTGTTAATTATGGCTACACCTTC. This gives the protein CASSAFVNYGYTF.

V and J are TRBV6-6 and TRBJ2-2; no definite D call. Per germline, CDR1 MNHNY and CDR2 SVGAGI (reference sequence). The CDR3 consists of 14 residues. V was trimmed by 7 bases and J by 2 bases, leaving 11 bases between them. CDR3 bases: TGTGCCAGCAAGGCGAACTCTAACACCGGGGAGCTGTTTTTT. Encoded protein: CASKANSNTGELFF.